This T cell receptor beta chain was captured in a study of T cells after somatic rescue of genetic block. Generated by immunoSEQ multiplex PCR, the TCRdb table keeps only in-frame clones and is missing some. The sample yields about 110,000 clones, 85% to 95% seen once. CDR3 length: 14 residues. Germline V gives CDR1 SGHVS, CDR2 FNYEAQ. Germline trimming cut 5 bases from V and 10 bases from J; bases unmatched to any gene: 9. The V gene is TRBV7-6, the J gene TRBJ1-4; 8 bases align to TRBD1. This receptor was taken from a woman in her late teens or twenties. The specimen was peripheral blood mononuclear cells (PBMCs). Written as DNA, the CDR3 is TGTGCCAGCAGCCACGACAGGGGAGGTGGAAAACTGTTTTTT. Amino acid sequence: CASSHDRGGGKLFF.